A single sample gave rise to the 17 T cell receptor beta chains below, sequenced in a study of blood T cell repertoires in COVID-19. TCRdb's copy holds only in-frame clones and misses some; the assay was immunoSEQ multiplex PCR. Here the sample spans about 270,000 clones, roughly nine tenths being singletons. The sequenced sample was PBMCs or T cells enriched from blood (not recorded which). Source of these receptors: a young woman who had recovered from COVID-19.

This chain uses TRBV7-9 with TRBJ2-5, with 8 bases that match TRBD2. Germline loops: CDR1 SEHNR, CDR2 FQNEAQ (reference sequence). The CDR3 is 19 residues long. With 2 bases clipped from V and 5 bases from J, the junction kept 19 bases outside the gene matches. The CDR3, as DNA: TGTGCCAGCAGCTTAAGAACGACTCCGGGACTAGAAGTGACGGAGACCCAGTACTTC. Translating gives CASSLRTTPGLEVTETQYF.

The DNA for the CDR3 is TGTGCCAGCAGCCCAGTCAGGGGACTACCCAATGAGCAGTTCTTC. It translates to CASSPVRGLPNEQFF. The rearrangement links TRBV11-1 to TRBJ2-1, with D possibly TRBD2 on 7 matching bases. Germline CDR1 is SGHAT and CDR2 is FQDESV (reference sequence). The V end lost 5 bases, the J end lost 6 bases, and 17 bases lay between the germline ends. This CDR3 is built from 15 residues.

This chain connects TRBV18 to TRBJ1-2, with 9 bases lining up with TRBD1. Looked up from germline, CDR1 is KGHSH and CDR2 is LQKENI. This CDR3 is 16 amino acids long. The V and J ends lost 2 bases and 2 bases, in that order; junction bases with no gene match: 6. CDR3: CASSPKDRGANYGYTF. CDR3 bases: TGTGCCAGCTCACCAAAGGACAGGGGAGCGAACTATGGCTACACCTTC. The full variable domain, with the rest looked up from reference TRBV18 and TRBJ1-2, is NAGVMQNPRHLVRRRGQEARLRCSPMKGHSHVYWYRQLPEEGLKFMVYLQKENIIDESGMPKERFSAEFPKEGPSILRIQQVVRGDSAAYFCASSPKDRGANYGYTFGSGTRLTVV.

CDR3 protein: CASSIYFSGANVLTF. The CDR3 bases are TGTGCCAGTAGTATATATTTCTCTGGGGCCAACGTCCTGACTTTC. This chain uses TRBV19 with TRBJ2-6; D is unclear. There are 15 residues in the CDR3. The germline V gene encodes CDR1 LNHDA and CDR2 SQIVND (reference sequence). Between the trimmed V and J ends, which lost 2 bases and 0 bases, there was a span of 5 bases.

The chain links TRBV27 to TRBJ1-2, with D maybe TRBD1 (5 bases). Between the trimmed V and J ends, which lost 2 bases and 5 bases, there was a span of 15 bases. The CDR3 has 15 residues. The germline V gene encodes CDR1 MNHEY and CDR2 SMNVEV (reference sequence). DNA of the CDR3: TGTGCCAGCAGTTTAGTGGGGCAGTCAAGTTATGGCTACACCTTC. Translation: CASSLVGQSSYGYTF.

The CDR3 sequence: CAWRGQPKVYNEQFF. CDR3 nucleotides: TGTGCCTGGAGGGGACAACCCAAGGTCTACAATGAGCAGTTCTTC. The rearrangement uses TRBV30 and TRBJ2-1; D is perhaps TRBD1 (6 bases). The V end was cut by 3 bases, the J end by 3 bases, with 15 bases between. The CDR3 extends over 15 amino acids. Germline-derived CDR1 and CDR2 are GTSNPN and SVGIG (reference sequence).

A note on this clone: Germline and junction disagree at one end, which may indicate a read error. The rearrangement joins TRBV5-4 to TRBJ2-1; D perhaps matches TRBD2 (5 bases). The CDR3 loop spans 13 amino acids. Looked up from germline, CDR1 is SGHNT and CDR2 is YYREEE (reference sequence). CDR3 nucleotides: TGTGCCAGCAGCTCATACGACCGGCCGAACGGGGTCTTC. Residues: CASSSYDRPNGVF.

The CDR3 bases are TGTGCCTGGAGGGGGAGTGGCACTGAAGCTTTCTTT. It yields the protein CAWRGSGTEAFF. This rearrangement joins TRBV30 to TRBJ1-1; D remains ambiguous. Deletions cut 3 bases from V and 4 bases from J, with 9 bases between. In germline, CDR1 is GTSNPN, CDR2 SVGIG (reference sequence). The CDR3 extends over 12 amino acids.

The V and J genes are TRBV11-2 and TRBJ2-3; perhaps TRBD2 as D (6 bases). CDR3 length equals 15 residues. CDR1 and CDR2 from the germline V gene are SGHAT and FQNNGV. Trimming pared 5 bases from V and 2 bases from J, leaving 14 bases between. The CDR3 protein is CASSRSSEDTDTQYF. In nucleotides, the CDR3 is TGTGCCAGCAGCCGATCTAGCGAGGACACAGATACGCAGTATTTT.

This chain uses TRBV3-1 (or the pseudogene TRBV3-2) with TRBJ1-6; maybe TRBD1 (5 bases). The CDR3 consists of 14 residues. CDR1 and CDR2 (germline): LGHDT, YNNKEL (reference sequence). Trimming left V 6 bases short and J 5 bases short, with 11 bases between. CDR3 coding DNA: TGTGCCAGCAGGCTGACAGTCCATAATTCACCCCTCCACTTT. Protein sequence: CASRLTVHNSPLHF.

This chain connects TRBV20-1 to TRBJ1-5, with no clear D. The CDR3 spans 15 residues. Germline values: CDR1 DFQATT, CDR2 SNEGSKA (reference sequence). V was shortened by 3 bases and J by 0 bases, with 12 bases between the two germline ends. The CDR3 sequence is CSASLQAYSNQPQHF. In nucleotides, the CDR3 is TGCAGTGCTAGTTTGCAGGCTTATAGCAATCAGCCCCAGCATTTT.

The chain employs TRBV7-8 and TRBJ2-1, with 8 bases aligning to TRBD2. This CDR3 has 15 residues. V was pared by 2 bases and J by 5 bases, with 5 bases of the junction left unmatched. The V gene's germline CDR1 is SGHVS and CDR2 FQNEAQ. The CDR3 loop is CASSLRLAGHNEQFF. In DNA, the CDR3 is TGTGCCAGCAGCTTAAGGCTAGCGGGCCACAATGAGCAGTTCTTC.

V is TRBV3-1 (or the pseudogene TRBV3-2) and J is TRBJ1-1; 7 bases line up with TRBD1. The junction had 3 bases not matched to a gene; V was cut back by 3 bases and J by 5 bases. Germline CDR1 is LGHDT and CDR2 is YNNKEL (reference sequence). The CDR3 contains 13 residues. The CDR3 DNA reads TGTGCCAGCAGCCATAGGGGGCATACTGAAGCTTTCTTT. It specifies CASSHRGHTEAFF.

This clone was seen a single time. V usage is TRBV7-3 and J usage is TRBJ2-1; perhaps TRBD2 as D (6 bases). Trimming removed 5 bases from V and 3 bases from J, with 14 bases in between. The V gene's germline CDR1 is SGHTA and CDR2 FQGTGA. This CDR3 comprises 15 residues. In DNA, the CDR3 is TGTGCCAGCAGCCCAGGAGCGGGCCACTACAATGAGCAGTTCTTC. This gives the protein CASSPGAGHYNEQFF.

The chain joins TRBV11-2 to TRBJ1-2; perhaps TRBD1 as D (5 bases). The V gene's germline CDR1 is SGHAT and CDR2 FQNNGV. Trimming removed 5 bases at V and 4 bases at J, with 14 bases between. The CDR3 is 14 amino acids. CDR3 sequence: CASSPSGASYGYTF. Written as DNA, the CDR3 is TGTGCCAGCAGCCCCAGCGGGGCCTCCTATGGCTACACCTTC.

This chain joins TRBV10-3 and TRBJ2-7; possibly TRBD2 for D (5 bases). CDR3 length: 14 residues. Per the germline V gene, CDR1 is ENHRY and CDR2 is SYGVKD. With 0 bases removed from V and 7 bases from J, the gap between germline ends came to 13 bases. The CDR3 region is CAISESGIPGEQYF. DNA for the CDR3: TGTGCCATCAGTGAGTCGGGGATACCGGGAGAGCAGTACTTC.

The chain carries TRBV27 and TRBJ2-5, with 11 bases that match TRBD2. Trimming removed 1 base from V and 5 bases from J; junction bases left unmatched: 9. Germline assignment: CDR1 MNHEY and CDR2 SMNVEV (reference sequence). This CDR3 has 17 amino acids. CDR3 sequence: CASSLLGSGGAGETQYF. Here the CDR3 DNA reads TGTGCCAGCAGTTTATTGGGTAGCGGGGGGGCCGGTGAGACCCAGTACTTC.